The 20 T cell receptor beta chains listed next were all sequenced from one sample in a study of blood T cell repertoires in COVID-19 (TCRdb year 2020). The library was obtained by the immunoSEQ multiplex PCR assay. Here the immuneACCESS table is served through TCRdb, limited to in-frame sequences with V and J called. Missing clones are a known gap in these copies; in checked studies unresolved V genes cover under half, and the rest lacks a known reason. The sample table holds 150,000 to 190,000 clones, of which roughly 80% were seen once. Of the sample, roughly 3.7% falls within the top ten clones. Specimen: peripheral blood. These receptors were obtained from a woman aged 80 or older with acute or convalescent COVID-19.

CDR3 DNA sequence: TGTGCCAGCAGCCTGACAGGGACTGAAGCTTTCTTT. Translated: CASSLTGTEAFF. The chain has TRBV5-6 and TRBJ1-1; 7 positions agree with TRBD1. V lost 4 bases and J lost 5; bases outside the gene matches: 2. Germline V gene lookup returns CDR1 SGHDT and CDR2 YYEEEE. CDR3 size: 12 residues. Supplemented by reference TRBV5-6 and TRBJ1-1, the full variable domain reads DAGVTQSPTHLIKTRGQQVTLRCSPKSGHDTVSWYQQALGQGPQFIFQYYEEEERQRGNFPDRFSGHQFPNYSSELNVNALLLGDSALYLCASSLTGTEAFFGQGTRLTVV.

The chain combines TRBV11-2 with TRBJ1-1; maybe TRBD1 (5 bases). Trimming cost V 5 bases and J 6 bases, with 13 bases left between them. CDR1 and CDR2 (germline): SGHAT, FQNNGV. The CDR3 contains 13 residues. In DNA, the CDR3 is TGTGCCAGCAGCCGCCGACAGTTGCCTGAAGCTTTCTTT. It yields the protein CASSRRQLPEAFF.

The chain recombines TRBV5-1 with TRBJ2-7; 12 nucleotides line up with TRBD1. The CDR3 spans 13 residues. Germline loops: CDR1 SGHRS, CDR2 YFSETQ. With V trimmed by 5 bases and J by 4 bases, 1 base remained unmatched. This CDR3 reads CASRGQGAYEQYF. The CDR3 DNA reads as TGCGCCAGCAGGGGACAGGGGGCTTACGAGCAGTACTTC.

The chain has TRBV9 and TRBJ2-7; D remains ambiguous. The CDR3 has 16 residues. Per the germline V gene, CDR1 is SGDLS and CDR2 is YYNGEE. The V and J ends lost 0 bases and 2 bases respectively, with 15 bases between them. The CDR3 loop reads CASSVGTAPNPYEQYF. CDR3 bases: TGTGCCAGCAGCGTAGGAACAGCCCCGAATCCCTACGAGCAGTACTTC. Full variable domain (outside the CDR3, taken from reference TRBV9 and TRBJ2-7): DSGVTQTPKHLITATGQRVTLRCSPRSGDLSVYWYQQSLDQGLQFLIQYYNGEERAKGNILERFSAQQFPDLHSELNLSSLELGDSALYFCASSVGTAPNPYEQYFGPGTRLTVT.

Only a few counts were recorded for this clone. CDR3 nucleotide sequence: TGTGCCAGCAGCTTGGGACTTCGGGAGGGGACCCAGTACTTC. This gives the protein CASSLGLREGTQYF. This sequence joins TRBV13 and TRBJ2-5; the match to TRBD2 covers 8 bases. The CDR3 extends over 14 amino acids. The trim removed 3 bases at V and 7 bases at J, leaving 7 bases unmatched. The germline V gene encodes CDR1 PRHDT and CDR2 FYEKMQ (reference sequence).

This chain joins TRBV10-3 and TRBJ1-1; TRBD1 might be the D (6 bases). Trimming stripped 6 bases from V and 0 bases from J, with 8 bases between. CDR1 ENHRY and CDR2 SYGVKD come from the germline V gene. The CDR3 loop spans 13 amino acids. The CDR3 is CAIRTGMNTEAFF. The CDR3 bases are TGTGCCATCAGAACAGGGATGAACACTGAAGCTTTCTTT.

V usage is TRBV6-2 or TRBV6-3 and J usage is TRBJ1-1; 7 bases fit TRBD1. Germline-derived CDR1 and CDR2 are MNHEY and SVGEGT. V was clipped by 6 bases and J by 1 base; unmatched bases: 5. The CDR3 consists of 14 residues. The CDR3 sequence is CASSPDRRNTEAFF. The CDR3 region has the DNA TGTGCCAGCAGCCCGGACAGGAGGAACACTGAAGCTTTCTTT.

V is TRBV7-2 and J is TRBJ2-7; 8 bases agree with TRBD1. The CDR3 consists of 15 residues. With 6 bases clipped from V and 0 bases from J, the junction kept 7 bases outside the gene matches. CDR1 and CDR2 from the germline V gene are SGHTA and FQGNSA. CDR3 amino acids: CASSYTGTGSYEQYF. As DNA, the CDR3 is TGTGCCAGCAGTTACACCGGGACAGGCTCCTACGAGCAGTACTTC. Looking up the rest from reference TRBV7-2 and TRBJ2-7 gives the full variable domain: GAGVSQSPSNKVTEKGKDVELRCDPISGHTALYWYRQSLGQGLEFLIYFQGNSAPDKSGLPSDRFSAERTGGSVSTLTIQRTQQEDSAVYLCASSYTGTGSYEQYFGPGTRLTVT.

The chain has TRBV6-1 and TRBJ1-1; TRBD1 aligns across 12 bases. The CDR3 loop spans 16 amino acids. Germline V gene data show CDR1 as MNHNS and CDR2 as SASEGT. V was pared by 1 base and J by 5 bases, with 5 bases of the junction left unmatched. The CDR3 DNA reads as TGTGCCAGCAGTGAAGGTTGGGACAGGGGGCGGACTGAAGCTTTCTTT. It yields the protein CASSEGWDRGRTEAFF.

This clone was seen only a few times. The V gene is TRBV19, the J gene TRBJ1-1; 10 bases line up with TRBD1. V was clipped by 8 bases and J by 0 bases; unmatched bases: 9. The length of the CDR3 is 16 residues. The germline V gene has CDR1 LNHDA and CDR2 SQIVND (reference sequence). This CDR3 is CASVIGTGEMNTEAFF. The DNA for the CDR3 is TGTGCCAGTGTTATAGGGACAGGGGAAATGAACACTGAAGCTTTCTTT.

This clone was seen only once. This sequence joins TRBV6-5 and TRBJ1-2; D possibly corresponds to TRBD1 (5 bases). CDR1 MNHEY and CDR2 SVGAGI come from the germline V gene. This CDR3 has 14 amino acids. Trimming took off 2 bases at V and 4 bases at J, with 11 bases between the two ends. CDR3 sequence (DNA): TGTGCCAGCAGTTACAGGGGTGAAGGCTATGGCTACACCTTC. This encodes CASSYRGEGYGYTF.

The chain joins TRBV3-1 (or the pseudogene TRBV3-2) to TRBJ1-6; D unresolved. The CDR3 covers 14 residues. CDR1 is LGHDT and CDR2 is YNNKEL in the germline V gene (reference sequence). V was clipped by 1 base and J by 5 bases, with 6 bases between them. The CDR3 reads CASSQGYDNSPLHF. The CDR3 nucleotides are TGTGCCAGCAGCCAAGGCTACGATAATTCACCCCTCCACTTT.

V usage is TRBV2 and J usage is TRBJ1-2, with TRBD1 matching over 9 bases. Trimming removed 3 bases from V and 7 bases from J; junction bases left unmatched: 12. The CDR3 spans 16 residues. The germline V gene has CDR1 SNHLY and CDR2 FYNNEI. CDR3 protein: CASSDLYRGLVGGYTF. The CDR3 region has the DNA TGTGCCAGCAGTGACCTTTACAGGGGGCTGGTCGGTGGCTACACCTTC.

This clone was found a few times. V and J are TRBV24-1 and TRBJ2-1; perhaps TRBD2 as D (7 bases). Germline V gene lookup returns CDR1 KGHDR and CDR2 SFDVKD. The ends were cut back, 5 bases at V and 2 bases at J, with 12 bases in the middle. The CDR3 contains 15 residues. CDR3 coding DNA: TGTGCCACCAGTGGCGGGGGCCTCCCCTACAATGAGCAGTTCTTC. Its translation: CATSGGGLPYNEQFF.

A few counts support this clone. V usage is TRBV2 and J usage is TRBJ1-2; D is ambiguous. The CDR3 covers 13 residues. Germline CDR1 reads SNHLY; CDR2 reads FYNNEI. V lost 3 bases and J lost 3, with 8 bases in between. The CDR3 loop reads CASSDERDYGYTF. The CDR3, as DNA: TGTGCCAGCAGTGACGAGAGGGACTATGGCTACACCTTC.

The chain carries TRBV6-2 or TRBV6-3 and TRBJ1-5, with D unresolved. CDR3 length: 15 residues. V lost 6 bases to trimming and J lost 6 bases, with 18 bases between them. Per the germline V gene, CDR1 is MNHEY and CDR2 is SVGEGT. The CDR3 is CASSQGGFGTQPQHF. CDR3 nucleotide sequence: TGTGCCAGCAGCCAAGGAGGGTTTGGCACTCAGCCCCAGCATTTT.

The rearrangement uses TRBV11-2 and TRBJ2-3; possible D gene TRBD1, 5 bases. V lost 6 bases to trimming and J lost 6 bases, with 22 bases between them. This CDR3 is 16 amino acids long. CDR1 SGHAT and CDR2 FQNNGV come from the germline V gene. CDR3 amino acids: CASSLFDSLGSDTQYF. CDR3 sequence (DNA): TGTGCCAGCAGTTTATTCGACAGCCTGGGATCGGATACGCAGTATTTT.

This rearrangement joins TRBV14 to TRBJ2-7; the match to TRBD2 covers 8 bases. After removal of 8 bases from V and 3 bases from J, the junction contained 15 bases not matched to a gene. Germline V gene lookup returns CDR1 SGHDN and CDR2 FVKESK. There are 16 residues in the CDR3. The CDR3 sequence is CASRPGTSGDLYEQYF. CDR3 nucleotides: TGTGCCAGCCGCCCGGGAACTAGCGGTGATCTCTACGAGCAGTACTTC.

The genes are TRBV5-5 and TRBJ1-4; D is possibly TRBD1 (5 bases). This CDR3 is 14 amino acids long. With 5 bases removed from V and 6 bases from J, the gap between germline ends came to 14 bases. Germline lookup yields CDR1 SGHKS and CDR2 YYEKEE (reference sequence). The CDR3 loop reads CASSFAGWDEKLFF. Here the CDR3 DNA reads TGTGCCAGCAGTTTTGCAGGGTGGGATGAAAAACTGTTTTTT.

The chain combines TRBV4-2 with TRBJ1-6; tentatively, D is TRBD1 (6 bases). Per germline, CDR1 LGHNA and CDR2 YNFKEQ. The CDR3 has 17 amino acids. The ends were cut back, 2 bases at V and 6 bases at J, with 17 bases in the middle. This chain's CDR3 is CASSQIGSGHSNSPLHF. The CDR3 DNA is TGTGCCAGCAGCCAAATTGGGTCGGGACACAGTAATTCACCCCTCCACTTT.